The rows below give T cell receptor beta chains drawn from one sample of a study of cytomegalovirus exposure and HLA in healthy donors. Some clones are missing from TCRdb's copy, which holds only in-frame ones; the method was immunoSEQ multiplex PCR. The repertoire includes 110,000 to 150,000 clones, more than 8% of them detected once, and under 2% sits in the top ten. The specimen sequenced was PBMCs. The receptors come from a man in his fifties in good health and CMV-seronegative. The CDR3 runs from the conserved cysteine through the conserved F or W. D genes are given only for firm matches. Clone size is stated in some rows and not others, as once, few, many or a class when expanded.

size	D	V	J	CDR3	DNA
few	NA	TRBV18	TRBJ2-3	CASSPGPGREADTQYF	TGTGCCAGCTCACCCGGTCCCGGGAGAGAGGCAGATACGCAGTATTTT
few	NA	TRBV7-2	TRBJ1-2	CASSLVRTDGYTF	TGTGCCAGCAGCTTAGTACGGACAGATGGCTACACCTTC
NA	TRBD2	TRBV30	TRBJ2-1	CAWSLQRGGVHEQFF	TGTGCCTGGAGTCTGCAGCGGGGGGGGGTCCATGAGCAGTTCTTC
few	TRBD2	TRBV5-1	TRBJ2-1	CASSSEGLAGQNEQFF	TGCGCCAGCAGCTCCGAGGGACTAGCGGGACAAAATGAGCAGTTCTTC
NA	TRBD1	TRBV9	TRBJ2-2	CASSTRTGRTGELFF	TGTGCCAGCAGCACAAGGACAGGGAGGACCGGGGAGCTGTTTTTT
few	TRBD2	TRBV7-9	TRBJ2-3	CASSLIGTSGYTQYF	TGTGCCAGCAGCCTAATAGGGACTAGCGGTTATACGCAGTATTTT
few	TRBD1	TRBV7-3	TRBJ2-4	CASSASGTGGETIQYF	TGTGCCAGCAGCGCCTCCGGGACAGGGGGCGAGACCATTCAGTACTTC
NA	NA	TRBV6-1	TRBJ2-3	CASSGEEREFADTQYF	TGTGCCAGCAGTGGGGAAGAACGGGAGTTCGCAGATACGCAGTATTTT
NA	TRBD1	TRBV2	TRBJ2-1	CASSRGQSSYNEQFF	TGTGCCAGCAGTCGGGGACAGAGCTCCTACAATGAGCAGTTCTTC
NA	TRBD1	TRBV25-1	TRBJ1-4	CASSAGGEKLFF	TGTGCCAGCAGTGCAGGGGGGGAAAAACTGTTTTTT
few	NA	TRBV7-2	TRBJ1-2	CASSFDRQSGGYTF	TGTGCCAGCAGCTTTGACCGACAATCGGGAGGCTACACCTTC
NA	TRBD1	TRBV2	TRBJ1-1	CAFVDGTGGREAFF	TGTGCCTTTGTGGACGGGACAGGGGGCAGAGAAGCTTTCTTT
NA	TRBD1	TRBV19	TRBJ2-7	CASSPGQSYEQYF	TGTGCCAGTAGTCCGGGACAGTCCTACGAGCAGTACTTC
few	NA	TRBV5-8	TRBJ1-4	CASSLGGMAMEKLFF	TGTGCCAGCAGCTTGGGCGGCATGGCGATGGAAAAACTGTTTTTT
few	NA	TRBV28	TRBJ1-3	CASSSPGGIGNTIYF	TGTGCCAGCAGTTCCCCGGGGGGAATTGGAAACACCATATATTTT
NA	TRBD2	TRBV7-3	TRBJ2-3	CASSRSGRTDTQYF	TGTGCCAGCAGCCGCAGCGGGAGGACAGATACGCAGTATTTT
few	TRBD1	TRBV6-6	TRBJ1-1	CASIKSGGLYTEAFF	TGTGCCAGCATTAAATCAGGGGGCTTATACACTGAAGCTTTCTTT
NA	NA	TRBV29-1	TRBJ1-5	CSVDRGNQPQHF	TGCAGCGTTGACAGGGGCAATCAGCCCCAGCATTTT
few	NA	TRBV7-9	TRBJ2-7	CASSAPASGVREQYF	TGTGCCAGCAGCGCCCCGGCCTCGGGGGTTCGCGAGCAGTACTTC
few	NA	TRBV4-2	TRBJ1-2	CASSQEEQGTGYTF	TGTGCCAGCAGCCAAGAAGAACAGGGAACGGGCTACACCTTC
NA	NA	TRBV30	TRBJ2-1	CAWSVNPGPNEQFF	TGTGCCTGGAGTGTAAATCCAGGGCCCAATGAGCAGTTCTTC
NA	NA	TRBV15	TRBJ2-1	CATSRARQVRWGNEQFF	TGTGCCACCAGCAGAGCCAGACAGGTTCGGTGGGGGAATGAGCAGTTCTTC
NA	NA	TRBV30	TRBJ1-6	CAWSVAGENSPLHF	TGTGCCTGGAGTGTGGCAGGGGAAAATTCACCCCTCCACTTT
NA	NA	TRBV7-2	TRBJ1-5	CASSLTFGNQPQHF	TGTGCCAGCAGCTTGACTTTCGGCAATCAGCCCCAGCATTTT
few	NA	TRBV9	TRBJ2-5	CASSVRQEETQYF	TGTGCCAGCAGCGTCCGACAGGAAGAGACCCAGTACTTC
few	TRBD2	TRBV27	TRBJ2-7	CASSFAPGGTYEQYF	TGTGCCAGCAGTTTCGCTCCGGGAGGAACCTACGAGCAGTACTTC
NA	NA	TRBV5-1	TRBJ2-7	CASSSGTPVLEQYF	TGCGCCAGCAGCTCAGGGACTCCCGTGCTCGAGCAGTACTTC
few	TRBD2	TRBV7-7	TRBJ2-5	CASSLGGRGPETQYF	TGTGCCAGCAGCTTAGGGGGGAGGGGTCCGGAGACCCAGTACTTC
NA	NA	TRBV11-2	TRBJ1-1	CASSAWTVGTEAFF	TGTGCCAGCAGCGCGTGGACAGTCGGCACTGAAGCTTTCTTT
few	TRBD2	TRBV4-2	TRBJ2-1	CASSQDSPSGGPDIYNEQFF	TGTGCCAGCAGCCAAGATTCCCCTAGCGGGGGCCCTGATATATACAATGAGCAGTTCTTC
once	NA	TRBV27	TRBJ2-1	CASSLKLAGGSYNEQFF	TGTGCCAGCAGTTTAAAGTTGGCAGGGGGGTCCTACAATGAGCAGTTCTTC
NA	NA	TRBV5-1	TRBJ1-1	CASSLSGNAEAFF	TGCGCCAGCAGCTTGTCCGGGAACGCTGAAGCTTTCTTT
NA	TRBD1	TRBV30	TRBJ1-5	CAWKQGPNQPQHF	TGTGCCTGGAAACAGGGGCCCAATCAGCCCCAGCATTTT
few	NA	TRBV7-9	TRBJ2-5	CASSLELFYQETQYF	TGTGCCAGCAGCTTAGAGCTGTTCTACCAAGAGACCCAGTACTTC
few	NA	TRBV11-3	TRBJ2-2	CASSLPTGANTGELFF	TGTGCCAGCAGCTTGCCAACAGGAGCTAACACCGGGGAGCTGTTTTTT
few	TRBD2	TRBV10-3	TRBJ2-1	CAISESSLAGNNEQFF	TGTGCCATCAGTGAGTCTTCACTAGCGGGGAACAATGAGCAGTTCTTC
few	NA	TRBV2	TRBJ1-1	CASSQGRGVGNTEAFF	TGTGCCAGCAGTCAGGGGAGGGGCGTGGGGAACACTGAAGCTTTCTTT